What follows are 5 T cell receptor beta chains derived from one specimen sequenced in a study of T cells in Graves' hyperthyroidism and ophthalmopathy. The source material, RNA transcripts, was used to amplify TCR beta CDR3 regions. The TCR CDR3 first-round RT-PCR relied on the HTBI primer set. One entry per CDR3 protein, called by TCRdb with MiXCR from the multiplex PCR reads. In the table there are approximately 500,000 distinct CDR3 sequences, approximately 44% of which are singletons. The sequencing sample was made of peripheral blood or thyroid tissue (not recorded which). These receptors were collected from a woman younger than 35 with Graves' hyperthyroidism.

This chain links TRBV7-9 with TRBJ2-7; D may be TRBD2 (6 bases). The V and J ends lost 8 bases and 7 bases respectively, with 21 bases between them. Germline assignment: CDR1 SEHNR and CDR2 FQNEAQ (reference sequence). The CDR3 has 14 residues. The CDR3 sequence is CASGLSGTYNEQYF. Written as DNA, the CDR3 is TGTGCCAGCGGGCTTAGCGGTACCTACAATGAGCAGTACTTC.

J is TRBJ2-7 and V is TRBV9; 8 bases match TRBD2. The ends lost 0 bases at V and 7 bases at J; junction bases unmatched: 12. From germline, CDR1 is SGDLS and CDR2 YYNGEE. CDR3 length equals 16 residues. Written as DNA, the CDR3 is TGTGCCAGCAGCGTAGGAGGGACTAGAGTCGGCGGGGAGCAGTACTTC. Translation gives CASSVGGTRVGGEQYF. Variable domain in full (rest from reference TRBV9 and TRBJ2-7): DSGVTQTPKHLITATGQRVTLRCSPRSGDLSVYWYQQSLDQGLQFLIQYYNGEERAKGNILERFSAQQFPDLHSELNLSSLELGDSALYFCASSVGGTRVGGEQYFGPGTRLTVT.

This rearrangement joins TRBV24-1 to TRBJ2-3; 7 bases fit TRBD2. CDR3 length: 14 residues. The germline gives CDR1 KGHDR, CDR2 SFDVKD. The junction had 6 bases not matched to a gene; V was cut back by 8 bases and J by 2 bases. CDR3: CATKDRDYTDTQYF. DNA for the CDR3: TGTGCCACCAAGGACCGGGACTACACAGATACGCAGTATTTT.

This clonotype has just one count. This chain links TRBV24-1 with TRBJ2-7; D is perhaps TRBD1 or TRBD2 (5 bases each). Trimming stripped 2 bases from V and 3 bases from J, with 13 bases between. This CDR3 is 15 amino acids long. Germline-derived CDR1 and CDR2 are KGHDR and SFDVKD. Written as DNA, the CDR3 is TGTGCCACCAGTGATTCCGGGACGGACGGCTACGAGCAGTACTTC. It translates to CATSDSGTDGYEQYF.

The chain couples TRBV29-1 to TRBJ2-7; 9 positions agree with TRBD2. Germline V gene data show CDR1 as SQVTM and CDR2 as ANQGSEA. V shed 8 bases and J 5 bases; nucleotides not matched to a gene: 10. The CDR3 covers 13 residues. The CDR3: CSQDSGSRNEQYF. The DNA of the CDR3 is TGCAGCCAAGATAGCGGGAGTCGGAACGAGCAGTACTTC.